These 17 T cell receptor beta chains were all obtained from the same sample, sequenced in a study of blood T cell repertoires in COVID-19. The protocol was immunoSEQ multiplex PCR, while the TCRdb copy is restricted to in-frame clones and leaves out a portion. The sample lists tens of thousands of clones, approximately 82% occurring once. Sequencing was carried out using peripheral blood. All receptors derive from a woman aged 55 to 70 with acute or convalescent COVID-19.

This clone has just one count. The chain has TRBV18 and TRBJ2-1; D is unclear. Germline CDR1 reads KGHSH; CDR2 reads LQKENI. V was trimmed by 4 bases and J by 0 bases, leaving 7 bases between them. The CDR3 is made up of 14 amino acids. For the CDR3, the DNA is TGTGCCAGCTCACGGGCGAGCTCCTACAATGAGCAGTTCTTC. The encoded protein is CASSRASSYNEQFF. The full variable domain, rest sourced from reference TRBV18 and TRBJ2-1, is NAGVMQNPRHLVRRRGQEARLRCSPMKGHSHVYWYRQLPEEGLKFMVYLQKENIIDESGMPKERFSAEFPKEGPSILRIQQVVRGDSAAYFCASSRASSYNEQFFGPGTRLTVL.

This clone has a handful of counts. The V gene is TRBV6-5, the J gene TRBJ1-5, with D maybe TRBD1 (5 bases). Germline values: CDR1 MNHEY, CDR2 SVGAGI. CDR3 length: 15 amino acids. With 6 bases removed from V and 0 bases from J, the gap between germline ends came to 12 bases. CDR3 nucleotides: TGTGCCAGCAGCCGGGGGGGGAATAGCAATCAGCCCCAGCATTTT. This codes for CASSRGGNSNQPQHF.

V is TRBV7-9 and J is TRBJ2-5; 7 bases match TRBD2. Germline V gives CDR1 SEHNR, CDR2 FQNEAQ (reference sequence). Germline trimming cut 3 bases from V and 0 bases from J; bases unmatched to any gene: 4. There are 15 residues in the CDR3. In nucleotides, the CDR3 is TGTGCCAGCAGCTTTATGGGGGGGAACCAAGAGACCCAGTACTTC. Translated: CASSFMGGNQETQYF.

The genes are TRBV2 and TRBJ1-1; D not resolved. The CDR3 has 12 amino acids. V lost 1 base and J 6 bases, leaving 6 bases between the germline ends. Germline V CDR1 and CDR2: SNHLY, FYNNEI. The DNA for the CDR3 is TGTGCCAGCAGTGAAGGACATCCTGAAGCTTTCTTT. Translating gives CASSEGHPEAFF.

The gene calls are TRBV6-6 and TRBJ2-2, with no clear D. Germline assignment: CDR1 MNHNY and CDR2 SVGAGI (reference sequence). V was clipped by 4 bases and J by 2 bases, with 5 bases between them. The CDR3 runs 13 residues. Here the CDR3 reads CASSSSNTGELFF. The CDR3 bases are TGTGCCAGCAGTTCATCCAACACCGGGGAGCTGTTTTTT.

This rearrangement joins TRBV24-1 to TRBJ2-5; TRBD1 matches 8 bases. The CDR3 extends over 13 amino acids. In germline, CDR1 is KGHDR, CDR2 SFDVKD. V shed 5 bases, J shed 4 bases, and the junction held 2 bases outside the gene matches. The CDR3 nucleotides are TGTGCCACCAGTGGGACAGGGCCAGAGACCCAGTACTTC. As protein: CATSGTGPETQYF.

The chain couples TRBV7-9 to TRBJ1-4; tentative D call: TRBD1 (6 bases). The CDR3 is 14 residues long. Germline V lookup: CDR1 SEHNR, CDR2 FQNEAQ (reference sequence). Trimming pared 1 base from V and 5 bases from J, leaving 8 bases between. In DNA, the CDR3 is TGTGCCAGCAGCTTAGGCACAGGGAATGAAAAACTGTTTTTT. It specifies CASSLGTGNEKLFF. Full variable domain (outside the CDR3, taken from reference TRBV7-9 and TRBJ1-4): DTGVSQNPRHKITKRGQNVTFRCDPISEHNRLYWYRQTLGQGPEFLTYFQNEAQLEKSRLLSDRFSAERPKGSFSTLEIQRTEQGDSAMYLCASSLGTGNEKLFFGSGTQLSVL.

The chain couples TRBV2 to TRBJ1-2, with a possible D match to TRBD1 (5 bases). This CDR3 region has 12 residues. CDR1 and CDR2 from the germline V gene are SNHLY and FYNNEI. The V end was cut by 3 bases, the J end by 4 bases, with 6 bases between. CDR3 in DNA: TGTGCCAGCAGTGAGACAGCCTATGGCTACACCTTC. Translating it yields CASSETAYGYTF.

The chain couples TRBV3-1 (or the pseudogene TRBV3-2) to TRBJ1-6; D remains ambiguous. Germline V gene data show CDR1 as LGHDT and CDR2 as YNNKEL (reference sequence). This CDR3 spans 13 amino acids. Trimming left V 7 bases short and J 10 bases short, with 14 bases between. The CDR3 DNA is TGTGCCAGCAATCTGGGGAGGGAATCACCCCTCCACTTT. Residues: CASNLGRESPLHF.

The V and J genes are TRBV6-5 and TRBJ1-3; tentative D call: TRBD1 (5 bases). CDR1 and CDR2 from the germline V gene are MNHEY and SVGAGI. This CDR3 comprises 14 residues. The V end lost 7 bases, the J end lost 4 bases, and 14 bases lay between the germline ends. The CDR3 DNA reads as TGTGCCAGCACCTCGGCGGGGACGGGAAACACCATATATTTT. Encoded protein: CASTSAGTGNTIYF.

The chain links TRBV6-5 to TRBJ1-1; tentatively, D is TRBD1 (6 bases). Germline V gives CDR1 MNHEY, CDR2 SVGAGI. V shed 5 bases and J shed 11 bases, with 15 bases lying between them. The CDR3 is 12 amino acids. CDR3: CASSHLTGEAFF. The CDR3 DNA is TGTGCCAGCAGTCACCTGACAGGAGAGGCTTTCTTT.

This clone showed up just once. V and J are TRBV9 and TRBJ1-2; 8 bases fit TRBD1. Trimming took 3 bases from V and 8 from J; bases not matched to a gene: 6. This CDR3 is 13 amino acids long. The germline CDR1 and CDR2 sequences are SGDLS and YYNGEE. The CDR3 DNA is TGTGCCAGCAGCGCGGACAGGGCGAAGGGCTACACCTTC. This gives the protein CASSADRAKGYTF.

The V call is TRBV5-1, the J call TRBJ1-1; D not certain. Germline V gives CDR1 SGHRS, CDR2 YFSETQ. The V gene lost 0 bases and the J gene lost 1 base, with 7 bases spanning the gap. CDR3 length: 14 residues. CDR3 in amino acids: CASSLAGRNTEAFF. The CDR3, as DNA: TGCGCCAGCAGCTTGGCGGGGAGGAACACTGAAGCTTTCTTT.

This clone showed up just a few times. The chain recombines TRBV6-6 with TRBJ2-7; tentative D call: TRBD1 (6 bases). The CDR3 is 12 amino acids. Germline CDR1 is MNHNY and CDR2 is SVGAGI (reference sequence). V shed 6 bases and J shed 6 bases, with 12 bases lying between them. CDR3 in amino acids: CASSITGSEQYF. The CDR3 nucleotides are TGTGCCAGCAGCATTACAGGGAGCGAGCAGTACTTC.

The genes are TRBV30 and TRBJ2-7; 7 bases line up with TRBD2. CDR1 is GTSNPN and CDR2 is SVGIG in the germline V gene (reference sequence). Trimming cost V 0 bases and J 3 bases; bases outside gene matches: 11. CDR3 length equals 16 residues. CDR3 amino acids: CAWSVGGASGNYEQYF. CDR3 nucleotides: TGTGCCTGGAGTGTAGGTGGGGCTAGCGGAAACTACGAGCAGTACTTC.

This CDR3 is CASSVTGDQYTEAFF. The CDR3 DNA sequence: TGTGCCAGCAGCGTAACAGGGGATCAATACACTGAAGCTTTCTTT. The gene calls are TRBV9 and TRBJ1-1, with TRBD1 matching 7 bases. CDR3 length: 15 amino acids. Germline loops: CDR1 SGDLS, CDR2 YYNGEE. The V gene end was trimmed by 1 base and the J gene end by 3 bases; junction bases not matched to a gene: 6.

The chain links TRBV11-3 to TRBJ2-1, with 8 bases lining up with TRBD2. This CDR3 is built from 17 residues. The V gene's germline CDR1 is SGHNT and CDR2 YENEEA. Unmatched junction bases numbered 21, after V lost 8 bases and J lost 9 bases. CDR3 protein: CASELPFRPNRGGEQFF. The CDR3, as DNA: TGTGCCAGCGAACTCCCCTTCAGACCCAACCGGGGGGGTGAGCAGTTCTTC.